A single sample is the source of the 8 T cell receptor beta chains below, sequenced in a study of blood T cell repertoires in COVID-19. Here immunoSEQ multiplex PCR was the method, and the copy in TCRdb shows in-frame clones only, minus some. The table records under 350,000 clones, around 88% of them present only once. The sample taken for sequencing was peripheral blood. These receptors all come from a man aged 40-50 years with acute or convalescent COVID-19.

In this sample, this clone turned up once. The chain has TRBV20-1 and TRBJ2-7, with TRBD2 matching over 9 bases. The J segment lost 4 bases and the V segment lost 3 bases, leaving 4 bases of the junction unmatched. The CDR3 contains 13 residues. Germline assignment: CDR1 DFQATT and CDR2 SNEGSKA (reference sequence). This chain's CDR3 is CSASLAGTYEQYF. CDR3 DNA sequence: TGCAGTGCTAGTCTAGCGGGGACGTACGAGCAGTACTTC.

The chain uses TRBV9 and TRBJ2-3, with 7 bases identical to TRBD2. Germline CDR1 SGDLS, CDR2 YYNGEE. After removal of 0 bases from V and 1 base from J, the junction contained 5 bases not matched to a gene. The CDR3 consists of 16 residues. Here the CDR3 DNA reads TGTGCCAGCAGCGTAGGGGAGGGCCGGCGCACAGATACGCAGTATTTT. This encodes CASSVGEGRRTDTQYF.

The CDR3 DNA follows: TGTGCCAGCAGCCCTGATACGCAGTATTTT. It is translated as CASSPDTQYF. This chain joins TRBV5-4 and TRBJ2-3; no clear D gene. This CDR3 comprises 10 residues. V shed 4 bases and J shed 6 bases, with 3 bases lying between them. In germline, CDR1 is SGHNT, CDR2 YYREEE (reference sequence).

This clone was picked up one time. This rearrangement joins TRBV6-5 to TRBJ2-2, with TRBD1 as a possible D gene (6 bases). Germline V gene sequence: CDR1 MNHEY, CDR2 SVGAGI. The CDR3 is 15 amino acids. Trimming removed 7 bases from V and 2 bases from J, with 14 bases in between. The CDR3 nucleotides are TGTGCCAGCACCCCCAGGGGAGAAAACACCGGGGAGCTGTTTTTT. Translation gives CASTPRGENTGELFF.

The rearrangement uses TRBV24-1 and TRBJ2-2; 8 bases are a match to TRBD1. Per germline, CDR1 KGHDR and CDR2 SFDVKD. V was clipped by 5 bases and J by 8 bases; unmatched bases: 3. This CDR3 has 13 amino acids. As DNA, the CDR3 is TGTGCCACCAGTGTTGGACAGGGAGGGGAGCTGTTTTTT. Amino acid sequence: CATSVGQGGELFF.

This chain joins TRBV6-6 and TRBJ1-2; TRBD1 aligns across 10 bases. The CDR3 extends over 15 amino acids. V gave up 4 bases and J gave up 5 bases; unmatched junction bases: 7. The germline V gene encodes CDR1 MNHNY and CDR2 SVGAGI (reference sequence). In DNA form, the CDR3 reads TGTGCCAGCAGTTCGGAGGGGACAGGGGATTATGGCTACACCTTC. Translation gives CASSSEGTGDYGYTF.

The chain combines TRBV2 with TRBJ1-1; D possibly corresponds to TRBD1 (5 bases). Trimming stripped 7 bases from V and 5 bases from J, with 17 bases between. This CDR3 has 14 amino acids. Germline-derived CDR1 and CDR2 are SNHLY and FYNNEI. The CDR3 sequence: CASNTDGGGTEAFF. CDR3 coding DNA: TGTGCCAGCAACACGGACGGGGGGGGAACTGAAGCTTTCTTT.

The chain joins TRBV19 to TRBJ1-2; D ambiguous. Trimming pared 3 bases from V and 4 bases from J, leaving 15 bases between. CDR3 length: 15 residues. Germline V gene lookup returns CDR1 LNHDA and CDR2 SQIVND (reference sequence). The CDR3 loop is CASSILPPPGYGYTF. The DNA of the CDR3 is TGTGCCAGTAGTATTCTCCCCCCTCCGGGCTATGGCTACACCTTC.